Below, 7 T cell receptor beta chains from the same sample are listed, as sequenced in a study of response to subunit inactivated influenza vaccine (dated by TCRdb to the late 2010s). Libraries were built with RT-PCR. This sample was sequenced with an Illumina HiSeq 2500. TCRdb reworked the public reads: Q25 trimming with fastp, MiXCR clone assembly, productive beta chains retained. All rows with the same CDR3 protein become a single entry with the most common DNA and genes. This sample has around 470,000 distinct CDR3 sequences in its table, and about 7.2% of those were observed once. The top ten hold around 13% of the sample. The specimen was PBMCs from blood, collected roughly 24 months after vaccination. Receptor source: a man in his fifties or sixties who received an inactivated influenza vaccine. Donor details come from another sample of the same person, matched by shared clones.

The chain couples TRBV3-1 to TRBJ2-1; D is unresolved. From germline, CDR1 is LGHDT and CDR2 YNNKEL (reference sequence). There are 13 residues in the CDR3. V lost 4 bases and J 8 bases, leaving 12 bases between the germline ends. The CDR3 protein is CASSPGRFDEQFF. In nucleotides, the CDR3 is TGTGCCAGCAGCCCCGGCCGATTTGATGAGCAGTTCTTC.

The table lists this clonotype with many counts. The rearrangement uses TRBV6-1 and TRBJ1-5; 7 bases agree with TRBD1. CDR1 MNHNS and CDR2 SASEGT come from the germline V gene. Losses at the gene ends were 6 bases for V and 2 bases for J; bases not matched to a gene: 4. CDR3 length equals 14 residues. CDR3 nucleotides: TGTGCCAGCAGCCTTGACAGGGGCAATCAGCCCCAGCATTTT. Its translation: CASSLDRGNQPQHF.

In its sample, this clonotype was seen many times. The chain recombines TRBV20-1 with TRBJ1-1; no clear D gene. Trimming stripped 0 bases from V and 0 bases from J, with 14 bases between. There are 16 residues in the CDR3. Germline V lookup: CDR1 DFQATT, CDR2 SNEGSKA (reference sequence). CDR3 DNA: TGCAGTGCTAGAGATGGGCTAAAACTATTGAACACTGAAGCTTTCTTT. It is translated as CSARDGLKLLNTEAFF.

This clonotype was counted many times. The rearrangement joins TRBV7-9 to TRBJ1-1; TRBD1 matches at 7 bases. V shed 2 bases and J 0 bases; nucleotides not matched to a gene: 0. The germline CDR1 and CDR2 sequences are SEHNR and FQNEAQ (reference sequence). The CDR3 is 14 amino acids. The CDR3 DNA reads TGTGCCAGCAGCTTAAGGGGGCTGAACACTGAAGCTTTCTTT. Protein product: CASSLRGLNTEAFF.

The table lists this clonotype with a few counts. The rearrangement links TRBV10-3 to TRBJ2-7, with 7 positions matching TRBD1. Germline trimming cut 8 bases from V and 5 bases from J; bases unmatched to any gene: 15. Germline V CDR1 and CDR2: ENHRY, SYGVKD. The CDR3 is 15 amino acids. The CDR3 bases are TGTGCCATCCAAACTGACAGGGACCCATCCAACGAGCAGTACTTC. Protein: CAIQTDRDPSNEQYF.

V usage is TRBV29-1 and J usage is TRBJ1-1; 10 bases map to TRBD1. The length of the CDR3 is 12 residues. The trim removed 6 bases at V and 6 bases at J, leaving 4 bases unmatched. CDR1 and CDR2 from the germline V gene are SQVTM and ANQGSEA. Written as DNA, the CDR3 is TGCAGCGTCGGACAGGGGGACGCTGAAGCTTTCTTT. Protein: CSVGQGDAEAFF.

This clonotype was recorded at least ten times. This chain uses TRBV5-1 with TRBJ2-2, with D maybe TRBD2 (6 bases). The CDR3 has 16 amino acids. Trimming removed 3 bases at V and 6 bases at J, with 18 bases between. Germline CDR1 reads SGHRS; CDR2 reads YFSETQ. The CDR3 region has the DNA TGCGCCAGCAGCTCGTGGGGGGAGATAAGCGCCGGGGAGCTGTTTTTT. Translating it yields CASSSWGEISAGELFF.